The rows below give T cell receptor beta chains drawn from one sample of a study of vaccination and CD4 T cells after COVID-19. MiXCR, run by TCRdb on the PCR reads, gives a single entry per CDR3 protein. The sample lists 9,400 or so distinct CDR3 sequences, around 45% occurring once. No antigen has been assigned to these receptors. Material: CD4+ T cells from blood, cultured in vitro. All receptors derive from a human donor who had recovered from COVID-19. The CDR3 runs from the conserved cysteine through the conserved F or W. The D gene is left open where the match is weak. A clone size is listed for some rows: how often the clone was seen (once, few, many), or a class if it is expanded.

TRBJ2-2 15 - TRBV6-1 TRBD2 TGTGCCAGCAGGCGAGCGGGGAAGGGCACCGGGGAGCTGTTTTTT CASRRAGKGTGELFF
TRBJ1-1 15 - TRBV7-2 TRBD1 TGTGCCAGCAGCTCAGAGGGACAGCTAAACACTGAAGCTTTCTTT CASSSEGQLNTEAFF
TRBJ1-5 14 - TRBV5-4 TRBD1 TGTGCCAGCAGCAACAGGGGAAGCAATCAGCCCCAGCATTTT CASSNRGSNQPQHF
TRBJ2-1 15 - TRBV7-6 - TGTGCCAGCAGCTCCCGGGCCCCAGATCTCAATGAGCAGTTCTTC CASSSRAPDLNEQFF
TRBJ1-5 13 few TRBV30 - TGTGCCTGGAGTGTACTAGGGAATCAGCCCCAGCATTTT CAWSVLGNQPQHF
TRBJ2-3 14 - TRBV6-1 - TGTGCCAGCAGCCGCTCAGGGAGTTCAGATACGCAGTATTTT CASSRSGSSDTQYF
TRBJ2-1 17 few TRBV15 TRBD2 TGTGCCACCAGCAGAGAAAGTAGCGGGAGAGCTTACAATGAGCAGTTCTTC CATSRESSGRAYNEQFF
TRBJ2-2 13 - TRBV19 - TGTGCCAGTAGTATCGGCGGAAGCAGGGAGCTGTTTTTT CASSIGGSRELFF
TRBJ1-2 15 - TRBV20-1 - TGCAGTGCCCCACCTCAGGCCGGGCGGGCGGGGGGCTACACCTTC CSAPPQAGRAGGYTF
TRBJ2-2 14 - TRBV27 - TGTGCCAGCAGTTTACTAGGGAACACCGGGGAGCTGTTTTTT CASSLLGNTGELFF
TRBJ2-7 18 few TRBV6-1 - TGTGCCAGCAGTCAAAGAAGTGGACACAGCTACTTCTCCTACGAGCAGTACTTC CASSQRSGHSYFSYEQYF
TRBJ1-2 18 few TRBV2 TRBD1 TGTGCCAGCAGTGTGACAGGGGGAAGGCTTGGAGCTAACTATGGCTACACCTTC CASSVTGGRLGANYGYTF
TRBJ2-1 16 - TRBV20-1 TRBD2 TGCAGTGCTAGAGATTTCCGGCTAGCGGGCTACAATGAGCAGTTCTTC CSARDFRLAGYNEQFF
TRBJ1-2 14 once TRBV19 - TGTGCCAGTAGTTCGGGACCAAGTACAGGTGGCTACACCTTC CASSSGPSTGGYTF
TRBJ1-6 13 - TRBV11-2 - TGTGCCAGCAGCTTCCAGGGGAGTCCACCCCTCCACTTT CASSFQGSPPLHF
TRBJ2-3 16 - TRBV6-1 - TGTGCCAGCAGGGAACAAACGGCAGTTAGCACAGATACGCAGTATTTT CASREQTAVSTDTQYF
TRBJ1-2 14 - TRBV5-1 - TGCGCCAGCAGCTTAGAGGCAGCAGGTCATGGCTACACCTTC CASSLEAAGHGYTF
TRBJ1-5 16 - TRBV6-2/TRBV6-3 TRBD1 TGTGCCAGCAGGGTTTTGCAGGGGGCCCCTAATCAGCCCCAGCATTTT CASRVLQGAPNQPQHF
TRBJ1-1 14 - TRBV7-9 - TGTGCCAGCAGCTTAGTGACTGAGAACACTGAAGCTTTCTTT CASSLVTENTEAFF
TRBJ2-5 15 - TRBV7-2 - TGTGCCAGCAGCCCCCCCGGGGGATCCAAAGAGACCCAGTACTTC CASSPPGGSKETQYF
TRBJ1-2 15 once TRBV5-1 - TGCGCCAGCAGCTCGGGGCCAACTCAAGGGGGAGGCTACACCTTC CASSSGPTQGGGYTF
TRBJ1-2 14 few TRBV6-1 - TGTGCCAGCAATCACGCAGGGACTAACTATGGCTACACCTTC CASNHAGTNYGYTF
TRBJ2-7 14 - TRBV2 - TGTGCCAGCAGTGGCGGCAGGATCTCCTACGAGCAGTACTTC CASSGGRISYEQYF
TRBJ2-1 17 once TRBV20-1 TRBD1 TGCAGTGCCCCCCCTAGGGACAGGGGGCGTTCCTACAATGAGCAGTTCTTC CSAPPRDRGRSYNEQFF
TRBJ1-5 14 few TRBV18 - TGTGCCAGCTCACCCCAGGGGAGCAATCAGCCCCAGCATTTT CASSPQGSNQPQHF
TRBJ2-3 18 - TRBV20-1 - TGCAGTGCTAGAGAATCGAGAAGGGAAGAGGTGCATGGAGATACGCAGTATTTT CSARESRREEVHGDTQYF
TRBJ1-2 15 once TRBV19 - TGTGCCAGTAGTGTCCACAGGGAGGCTAACTATGGCTACACCTTC CASSVHREANYGYTF
TRBJ2-5 13 - TRBV7-6 TRBD2 TGTGCCAGCACTCGGGGAGGGATGGAGACCCAGTACTTC CASTRGGMETQYF
TRBJ1-6 15 - TRBV9 - TGTGCCAGCAGCGTAGGCCCAGGGTGGGATTCACCCCTCCACTTT CASSVGPGWDSPLHF
TRBJ2-7 15 once TRBV5-6 TRBD2 TGTGCCAGCAGCTTGCGATTAAGCGGGGGACGGGGGCAGTACTTC CASSLRLSGGRGQYF
TRBJ1-5 13 - TRBV19 - TGTGCCAGTACCCAGGGATCGAATCAGCCCCAGCATTTT CASTQGSNQPQHF
TRBJ2-2 14 - TRBV18 - TGTGCCAGCTCACCCTGGGAATTCACCGGGGAGCTGTTTTTT CASSPWEFTGELFF
TRBJ2-5 17 - TRBV6-2/TRBV6-3 - TGTGCCAGCAGCTACCCCTATCGGGGGGCTAAGAAAGAGACCCAGTACTTC CASSYPYRGAKKETQYF
TRBJ2-2 14 - TRBV20-1 - TGCAGTGCTAGGGATCAGGGCAACACCGGGGAGCTGTTTTTT CSARDQGNTGELFF
TRBJ1-1 13 - TRBV24-1 - TGTGCCACCAGTGATCCAGGGGAACCTGAAGCTTTCTTT CATSDPGEPEAFF
TRBJ2-1 11 - TRBV19 - TGTGCCAGTAGTATTTACAATGAGCAGTTCTTC CASSIYNEQFF
TRBJ2-5 14 few TRBV20-1 - TGCAGTGCTACTCCAGACAGTGGGGTAGAGACCCAGTACTTC CSATPDSGVETQYF
TRBJ2-2 14 - TRBV18 - TGTGCCAGCTCACCGGGCGGTGGCGGCGGGGAGCTGTTTTTT CASSPGGGGGELFF
TRBJ1-1 16 - TRBV18 - TGTGCCAGCTCACCACGTTTTGGGGGTGTCAACACTGAAGCTTTCTTT CASSPRFGGVNTEAFF
TRBJ1-1 15 - TRBV15 - TGTGCCACCAGTGAATCCAGACCCCCGAACACTGAAGCTTTCTTT CATSESRPPNTEAFF
TRBJ2-1 14 - TRBV6-1 TRBD2 TGTGCCAGCAGTACCCGCCGGGGGGGCAATGAGCAGTTCTTC CASSTRRGGNEQFF